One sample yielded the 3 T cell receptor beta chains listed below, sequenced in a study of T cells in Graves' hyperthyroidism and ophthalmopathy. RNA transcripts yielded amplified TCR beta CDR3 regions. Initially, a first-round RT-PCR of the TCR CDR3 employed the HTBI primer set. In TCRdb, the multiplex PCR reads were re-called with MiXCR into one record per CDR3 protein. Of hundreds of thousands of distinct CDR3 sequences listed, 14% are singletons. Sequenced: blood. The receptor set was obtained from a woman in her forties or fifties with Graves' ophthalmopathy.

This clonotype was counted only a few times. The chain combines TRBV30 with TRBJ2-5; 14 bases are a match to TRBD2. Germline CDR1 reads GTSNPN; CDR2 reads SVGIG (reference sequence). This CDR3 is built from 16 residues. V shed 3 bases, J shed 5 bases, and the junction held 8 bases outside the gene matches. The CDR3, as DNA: TGTGCCTGGAGCGCATCGGGACTAGCGGGAGCGGAGACCCAGTACTTC. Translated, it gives CAWSASGLAGAETQYF.

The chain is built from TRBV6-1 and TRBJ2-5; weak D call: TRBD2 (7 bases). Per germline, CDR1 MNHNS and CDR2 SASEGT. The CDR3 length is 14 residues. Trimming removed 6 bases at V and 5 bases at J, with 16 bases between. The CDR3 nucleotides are TGTGCCAGCAGCGCCTGGGGGGGCCGGGAGACCCAGTACTTC. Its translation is CASSAWGGRETQYF.

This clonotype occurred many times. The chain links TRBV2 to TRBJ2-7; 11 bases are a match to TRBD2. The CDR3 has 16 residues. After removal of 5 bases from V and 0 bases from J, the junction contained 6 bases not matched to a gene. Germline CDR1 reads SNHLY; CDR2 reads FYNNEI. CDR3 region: CASSPRLAGLSYEQYF. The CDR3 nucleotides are TGTGCCAGCAGTCCACGACTAGCGGGACTCTCCTACGAGCAGTACTTC.